This T cell receptor beta chain was sequenced in a study of memory CD4+ T cells and cytomegalovirus serostatus. The CDR3 has 14 amino acids. The germline V gene has CDR1 WNHNN and CDR2 SYGVQD (reference sequence). V shed 8 bases and J 6 bases; nucleotides not matched to a gene: 8. The sort gate was single viable CD3+CD4+CD8-CD45RO+ cells for memory CD4+ T cells. Serostatus was set by detecting CMV pp150, pp28, p38, p52 IgG. CD4+ T cells were isolated by positive magnetic selection. TCRdb's table, derived via immunoSEQ multiplex PCR, lists solely in-frame clones and lacks some. In the table there are approximately 47,000 clones, around 80% of which are singletons. General observations from the study: About 40% of the roughly 160 known CMV-associated TCRbeta sequences appeared in CD4+ memory.

Notes on this clone: Its antigen remains unknown.

This receptor was taken from an adult in good health and CMV-seronegative. Sequences were obtained from memory CD4+ T cells from blood. The chain uses TRBV10-1 and TRBJ2-1; 9 nucleotides agree with TRBD1. Here the CDR3 reads CASSAGQGINEQFF. CDR3 coding DNA: TGCGCCAGCTCGGCCGGACAGGGGATCAATGAGCAGTTCTTC.